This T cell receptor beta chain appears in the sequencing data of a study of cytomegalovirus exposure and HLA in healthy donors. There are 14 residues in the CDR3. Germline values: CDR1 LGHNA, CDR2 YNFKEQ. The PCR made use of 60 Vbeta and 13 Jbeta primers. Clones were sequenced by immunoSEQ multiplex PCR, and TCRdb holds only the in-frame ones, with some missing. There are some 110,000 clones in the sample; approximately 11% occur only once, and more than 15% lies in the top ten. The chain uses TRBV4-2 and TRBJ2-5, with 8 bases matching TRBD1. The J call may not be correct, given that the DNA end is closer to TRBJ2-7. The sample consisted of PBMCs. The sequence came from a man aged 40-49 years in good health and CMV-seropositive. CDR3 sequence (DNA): TGTGCCAGCAGCCAAGAAGGGACAGGCTACGAGCAGTACTTC. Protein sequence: CASSQEGTGYEQYF.